This entry is about one T cell receptor beta chain. This specimen belongs to a study of tumor-infiltrating lymphocytes in localized non-small cell lung cancer. Data came from immunoSEQ multiplex PCR; TCRdb stores just in-frame clones and leaves some out. The sample records roughly 10,000 clones, about 75% being singletons. The germline V and J ends were trimmed by 0 bases and 4 bases, with 16 bases remaining between them. The germline CDR1 and CDR2 sequences are MNHEY and SVGAGI. CDR3 length: 16 amino acids. The sample taken for sequencing was uninvolved lung tissue not adjacent to the tumor. The J gene is TRBJ2-7, the V gene TRBV6-5; TRBD2 is a possible D gene (6 bases). The sequence was collected from a human donor with non-small cell lung cancer. CDR3 in DNA: TGTGCCAGCAGTTACTCAACGGGACTCCAGAAGTACGAGCAGTACTTC. Residues: CASSYSTGLQKYEQYF.